This T cell receptor beta chain is drawn from a study of shared clonotypes between healthy human individuals. Looking at the study overall: CD4 naive cells filled three plates per donor, CD4 memory three, CD8 naive two and CD8 memory one.

Measured with immunoSEQ multiplex PCR; TCRdb has only the in-frame clones, and not every one. This sample carries approximately 2.1 million clones, approximately 93% of them seen once, and the ten largest clones take 0.39%. The specimen was naive CD4+ T cells from PBMCs. Noted subset: CD45RA+ positively selected. This clonotype was sampled from a man younger than 35 in good health. Some clones in this sample may be carry-over from other donors' samples.

This chain's CDR3 is CASSPGLAGGPLTNYEQYF. The DNA for the CDR3 is TGCGCCAGCAGCCCAGGACTAGCGGGAGGGCCCCTTACTAACTACGAGCAGTACTTC. V usage is TRBV5-1 and J usage is TRBJ2-7; TRBD2 matches at 15 bases. Germline V gene data show CDR1 as SGHRS and CDR2 as YFSETQ. V lost 4 bases to trimming and J lost 3 bases; unmatched junction nucleotides: 14. This CDR3 has 19 amino acids.